Listed below are T cell receptor beta chains from one sample, sequenced in a study of T-cell memory formation after mild COVID-19. Each CDR3 protein gets one entry after TCRdb re-called the 5' RACE reads with MiXCR. Here the sample spans fewer than 250,000 distinct CDR3 sequences, over 9.5% being singletons. The specimen sequenced was PBMCs or a T cell subset sorted from them (not recorded which). The source is a young man who had mild COVID-19 (a few samples of this study predate the infection). Cell type and time point are not known. The CDR3 runs from the conserved cysteine through the conserved F or W. A D gene is named only where the DNA matches it firmly. Rows give clone size only sometimes, using once, few, many, or a class for an expanded clone.

few | TRBJ1-2 | TRBD1 | TRBV6-2/TRBV6-3 | CASSYSTHRGPGYGYTF | TGTGCCAGCAGTTACTCGACCCACAGGGGGCCTGGGTATGGCTACACCTTC
few | TRBJ1-1 | - | TRBV12-3/TRBV12-4 | CASTLTVNTEAFF | TGTGCCAGCACCCTCACAGTGAACACTGAAGCTTTCTTT
few | TRBJ2-2 | - | TRBV4-3 | CASSQDVSDPTGELFF | TGCGCCAGCAGCCAAGATGTGAGCGACCCCACCGGGGAGCTGTTTTTT
- | TRBJ2-5 | - | TRBV9 | CASSHLESGETQYF | TGTGCCAGCAGCCACCTGGAGTCGGGAGAGACCCAGTACTTC
few | TRBJ2-3 | TRBD2 | TRBV13 | CATRRRGGREDTQYF | TGTGCTACCCGACGGCGGGGGGGCCGAGAAGATACGCAGTATTTT
- | TRBJ1-5 | - | TRBV5-1 | CASSLWGAPNQPQHF | TGCGCCAGCAGCTTGTGGGGGGCTCCCAATCAGCCCCAGCATTTT
few | TRBJ2-5 | TRBD2 | TRBV4-1 | CASSQGLSGGAETQYF | TGCGCCAGCAGCCAAGGCCTTAGCGGGGGGGCGGAGACCCAGTACTTC
many | TRBJ2-2 | - | TRBV11-2 | CASSRLWDTGELFF | TGTGCCAGCAGCCGGCTTTGGGACACCGGGGAGCTGTTTTTT
few | TRBJ2-5 | - | TRBV27 | CASRYRGRETQYF | TGTGCCAGCCGATATCGGGGCAGGGAGACCCAGTACTTC
few | TRBJ2-5 | - | TRBV5-6 | CASSLAARVQETQYF | TGTGCCAGCAGCTTGGCGGCTAGGGTCCAAGAGACCCAGTACTTC
many | TRBJ2-3 | TRBD2 | TRBV12-3/TRBV12-4 | CASSLRRGYTDTQYF | TGTGCCAGCAGTTTGAGGCGGGGGTACACAGATACGCAGTATTTT
few | TRBJ1-5 | TRBD1 | TRBV5-1 | CASSLWGQGNQPQHF | TGCGCCAGCAGCTTGTGGGGACAGGGAAATCAGCCCCAGCATTTT
few | TRBJ1-2 | TRBD1 | TRBV9 | CASSAETGGVGGYTF | TGTGCCAGCAGCGCGGAGACAGGGGGCGTAGGTGGCTACACCTTC
- | TRBJ1-3 | - | TRBV6-1 | CACSTGRTGNTIYF | TGTGCCTGCTCAACAGGGCGGACTGGAAACACCATATATTTT
many | TRBJ2-3 | - | TRBV7-9 | CASSSNREVTDTQYF | TGTGCCAGCAGCTCCAACAGGGAAGTCACAGATACGCAGTATTTT
few | TRBJ2-3 | TRBD1 | TRBV3-1 | CASSQTGTGPDTQYF | TGTGCCAGCAGCCAAACCGGGACAGGGCCAGATACGCAGTATTTT
- | TRBJ2-3 | - | TRBV6-5 | CTSSTSTDTQYF | TGTACCAGCAGTACCTCCACAGATACGCAGTATTTT
few | TRBJ2-1 | - | TRBV6-2/TRBV6-3 | CASLPGPYNEQFF | TGTGCCAGTCTCCCGGGGCCCTACAATGAGCAGTTCTTC
- | TRBJ1-2 | - | TRBV18 | CASSVQSDSNYGYTF | TGTGCCAGCTCAGTCCAGTCGGACAGTAACTATGGCTACACCTTC
few | TRBJ2-1 | TRBD2 | TRBV7-9 | CASSSNGTSGGAPDEQFF | TGTGCCAGCAGCTCAAATGGGACTAGCGGGGGGGCTCCGGATGAGCAGTTCTTC
- | TRBJ1-6 | - | TRBV5-1 | CASSWGRSPNSPLHF | TGCGCCAGCAGCTGGGGACGGTCCCCCAATTCACCCCTCCACTTT
- | TRBJ2-1 | TRBD2 | TRBV5-6 | CASSAGGSSYNEQFF | TGTGCCAGCAGCGCCGGGGGGAGCTCCTACAATGAGCAGTTCTTC
- | TRBJ2-3 | TRBD2 | TRBV7-2 | CASSVQLAGGVTDTQYF | TGTGCCAGCAGCGTACAACTAGCGGGGGGTGTGACAGATACGCAGTATTTT
few | TRBJ2-1 | - | TRBV5-1 | CASSLVPDSYNEQFF | TGCGCCAGCAGCTTGGTGCCAGACTCCTACAATGAGCAGTTCTTC
- | TRBJ2-1 | TRBD2 | TRBV7-2 | CASSRSGGAYNEQFF | TGTGCCAGCAGCCGTAGCGGGGGGGCCTACAATGAGCAGTTCTTC
- | TRBJ1-2 | - | TRBV7-2 | CASSPDPNYGYTF | TGTGCCAGCTCCCCGGACCCTAACTATGGCTACACCTTC
few | TRBJ2-4 | - | TRBV3-1 | CASSPRGSGIQYF | TGTGCCAGCAGCCCCCGGGGGTCAGGCATTCAGTACTTC
- | TRBJ1-5 | TRBD1 | TRBV7-8 | CASSARDRGVQPQHF | TGTGCCAGCAGCGCCCGGGACAGGGGTGTGCAGCCCCAGCATTTT
- | TRBJ1-6 | TRBD1 | TRBV7-2 | CASSPRQGRPLHF | TGTGCCAGCAGCCCACGACAGGGTAGACCCCTCCACTTT
- | TRBJ2-2 | TRBD2 | TRBV5-1 | CASSLGTRGTGELFF | TGCGCCAGCAGCCTCGGGACTAGGGGGACCGGGGAGCTGTTTTTT
- | TRBJ1-2 | TRBD1 | TRBV28 | CASRPGTGIGYTF | TGTGCCAGCAGGCCCGGGACAGGGATCGGCTACACCTTC
- | TRBJ2-5 | - | TRBV11-2 | CASSSIGGQETQYF | TGTGCCAGCAGTAGCATCGGGGGCCAAGAGACCCAGTACTTC
- | TRBJ1-6 | - | TRBV6-2/TRBV6-3 | CASSGPARGQSPLHF | TGTGCCAGCAGTGGACCGGCACGGGGACAATCACCCCTCCACTTT
few | TRBJ1-4 | - | TRBV6-2/TRBV6-3 | CASSYRTPTNEKLFF | TGTGCCAGCAGTTACCGGACACCAACTAATGAAAAACTGTTTTTT
few | TRBJ2-1 | TRBD2 | TRBV12-3/TRBV12-4 | CASSLGPRGGPNEQFF | TGTGCCAGCAGTTTAGGCCCCCGCGGGGGGCCGAATGAGCAGTTCTTC
few | TRBJ1-2 | TRBD1 | TRBV12-3/TRBV12-4 | CASSPDRVYTF | TGTGCCAGCAGTCCGGACAGGGTCTACACCTTC
many | TRBJ2-7 | - | TRBV28 | CASSLVLSSYEQYF | TGTGCCAGCAGTTTAGTGCTGAGCTCCTACGAGCAGTACTTC
- | TRBJ2-3 | TRBD1 | TRBV24-1 | CATAGTENTDTQYF | TGTGCCACCGCTGGGACAGAAAACACAGATACGCAGTATTTT
- | TRBJ2-5 | - | TRBV20-1 | CSARFGAETQYF | TGCAGTGCTAGGTTTGGGGCTGAGACCCAGTACTTC
- | TRBJ1-1 | - | TRBV11-2 | CASSPRVRAFF | TGTGCCAGCAGCCCCAGGGTCAGGGCTTTCTTT
many | TRBJ1-1 | - | TRBV7-8 | CASSLARVMNTEAFF | TGTGCCAGCAGCTTAGCGCGGGTCATGAACACTGAAGCTTTCTTT
- | TRBJ2-6 | - | TRBV30 | CAWSRGTYSSGANVLTF | TGTGCCTGGAGTCGAGGGACTTACAGCTCTGGGGCCAACGTCCTGACTTTC
few | TRBJ2-5 | - | TRBV20-1 | CSARRGQETQYF | TGCAGTGCTAGGAGGGGCCAAGAGACCCAGTACTTC
- | TRBJ1-2 | - | TRBV2 | CASSDTGVYGYTF | TGTGCCAGCAGTGATACGGGAGTCTATGGCTACACCTTC
- | TRBJ2-2 | TRBD1 | TRBV28 | CASRQWDRGTGELFF | TGTGCCAGCAGACAATGGGACAGGGGAACCGGGGAGCTGTTTTTT
- | TRBJ2-2 | TRBD1 | TRBV3-1 | CASSRQGEGGELFF | TGTGCCAGCAGCCGACAGGGGGAAGGCGGGGAGCTGTTTTTT
- | TRBJ2-1 | - | TRBV7-2 | CASSLGLGRNEQFF | TGTGCCAGCAGCTTAGGCCTAGGGAGGAATGAGCAGTTCTTC
many | TRBJ2-3 | - | TRBV4-3 | CASSQATADTQYF | TGCGCCAGCAGCCAAGCGACTGCCGATACGCAGTATTTT
few | TRBJ2-2 | - | TRBV24-1 | CATSDTGTGELFF | TGTGCCACCAGTGATACAGGGACCGGGGAGCTGTTTTTT
- | TRBJ1-5 | - | TRBV7-9 | CASSLLSGDQPQHF | TGTGCCAGCAGCTTACTTTCGGGGGACCAGCCCCAGCATTTT
- | TRBJ1-1 | - | TRBV20-1 | CSIIENTEAFF | TGCAGTATCATTGAGAACACTGAAGCTTTCTTT